The text below deals with one TCR beta chain. The record originates from a study of OX40 agonist ivuxolimab in advanced cancers. Study overall: The study enrolled dose-escalation patients with hepatocellular carcinoma, melanoma, renal cell or head and neck cancer.

Using immunoSEQ multiplex PCR, the repertoire was profiled, and TCRdb retains in-frame clones only, with some absent. The sample consists of 65,000 to 75,000 clones, about 88% of them appearing once. V was clipped by 5 bases and J by 3 bases, with 16 bases between them. The CDR3 sequence is 16 residues long. CDR1 and CDR2 (germline): LNHNV, YYDKDF (reference sequence). Any history of autoimmune disease or systemic immunosuppression disqualified patients. The source of this sequence is an adult with an advanced solid tumor such as melanoma, head and neck, liver or kidney cancer. The sample consisted of CD4+ or CD8+ T cells sorted from blood, taken in a trial of the OX40 agonist ivuxolimab. The chain uses TRBV15 and TRBJ1-4; tentative D call: TRBD1 (6 bases). CDR3 nucleotide sequence: TGTGCCACCAGCGGAGGGGGGGGTAGGGCTAATGAAAAACTGTTTTTT. Its translation: CATSGGGGRANEKLFF.